This T cell receptor beta chain was documented in a study of identical twins. TCRdb re-derived calls from the 5' RACE reads in MiXCR, one entry per CDR3 protein. The table has just under 550,000 distinct CDR3 sequences, about 16% seen once. As for this clonotype: The antigen is unknown.

Study results and limitations: Findings came from cross-sectional statistics, without long-term follow-up of donors. Memory repertoires lacked the insertion deficit that abundant cord blood beta clonotypes showed.

These records were also assigned to another study, of yellow fever vaccine responses in identical twins.

Material for sequencing was CD4+ T cells sorted from blood. The sequence was obtained from a woman under 30 in good health.

The CDR3 sequence: CSAYDSTEAFF. CDR3 bases: TGCAGTGCGTACGACAGTACTGAAGCTTTCTTT. The rearrangement links TRBV20-1 to TRBJ1-1, with D possibly being TRBD1 (5 bases). Deletions cut 6 bases from V and 5 bases from J, with 10 bases between. CDR3 length: 11 amino acids. CDR1 and CDR2 from the germline V gene are DFQATT and SNEGSKA (reference sequence).